The text below deals with one TCR beta chain. The data stem from a study of blood T cell repertoires in COVID-19. Study summary: COVID-19 samples collected from the United States, Italy and Spain covered acute and convalescent phases. The cDNA or gDNA used as material had been derived from T cells, B-cell-depleted T cells, or PBMCs.

Between the trimmed V and J ends, which lost 6 bases and 12 bases, there was a span of 18 bases. The CDR3 spans 13 residues. Germline V gene data show CDR1 as MNHEY and CDR2 as SVGAGI. Source study methods: By means of reference gene primer amplification, nucleated cell counts were estimated. TCRdb's table, derived via immunoSEQ multiplex PCR, lists solely in-frame clones and lacks some. V and J calls and clone size are copied from that table; D and trimming were computed from the DNA. In the table there are more than 100,000 clones, 84% of which are singletons. The receptor's source is a woman under 40 who had recovered from COVID-19. The chain uses TRBV6-5 and TRBJ2-1; TRBD2 is a possible D gene (6 bases). Sequencing was done on a sample of PBMCs or T cells enriched from blood (not recorded which). In DNA, the CDR3 is TGTGCCAGCAGGACGACTACTAGCTCGACGCAGTTCTTC. This translates into CASRTTTSSTQFF.